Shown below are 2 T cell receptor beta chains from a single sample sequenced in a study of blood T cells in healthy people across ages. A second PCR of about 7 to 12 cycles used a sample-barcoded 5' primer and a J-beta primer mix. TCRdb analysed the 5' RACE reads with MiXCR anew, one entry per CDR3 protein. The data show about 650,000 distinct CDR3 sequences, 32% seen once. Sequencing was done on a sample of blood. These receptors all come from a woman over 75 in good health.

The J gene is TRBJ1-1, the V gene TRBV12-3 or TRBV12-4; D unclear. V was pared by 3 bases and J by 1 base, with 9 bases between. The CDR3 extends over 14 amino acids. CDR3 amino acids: CASSFRRTNTEAFF. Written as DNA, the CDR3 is TGTGCCAGCAGTTTTCGCAGGACGAACACTGAAGCTTTCTTT.

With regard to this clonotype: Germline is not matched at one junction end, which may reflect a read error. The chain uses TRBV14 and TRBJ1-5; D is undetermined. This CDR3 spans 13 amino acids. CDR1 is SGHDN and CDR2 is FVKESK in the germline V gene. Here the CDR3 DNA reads TGTGCCAGCAGGGCAAGTAGCTATCAGCCCCAGCATTTT. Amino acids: CASRASSYQPQHF.